This T cell receptor (beta chain) was captured in a study of OX40 agonist ivuxolimab in advanced cancers. Study-level background: Ivuxolimab was a fully human IgG2 agonistic monoclonal antibody targeting the costimulatory receptor OX40 (CD134). Intravenous ivuxolimab was administered to patients every 2 weeks at six dose levels: 0.01, 0.1, 0.3, 1.5, 3 and 10 mg/kg. Of the approximately 50 dose-escalation patients, hepatocellular carcinoma was present in around 20, melanoma in approximately 15, renal cell carcinoma in 9 and head and neck cancer in 9. In the dose-escalation cohort, 82.7% of patients were male, and the mean age was roughly 60 years, with a range of about 23 to 85. Prior anti-PD-1, anti-PD-L1 or anti-CTLA-4 therapy was permitted, and checkpoint inhibitors had been received by about 37% of dose-escalation patients. Partial responses were achieved by three dose-escalation patients, of whom one had hepatocellular carcinoma and two had cutaneous melanoma. Peripheral TCRbeta sequencing was intended to test whether TCR sequence diversity was altered and clonal T-cell expansion was caused by ivuxolimab. The paper reports the monotherapy dose-escalation portion (N of about 52 patients) of the phase I ivuxolimab trial. Study-wide findings and limitations: Low levels of normalized T-cell clonal expansion were also shown by some nonresponding patients. After ivuxolimab, more expanded clones were found on average in CD8+ T cells than in CD4+ T cells. Antigen specificity was not determined for the clonally expanded peripheral T cells. In the 0.1-3.0 mg/kg groups, partial responders had among the lowest normalized peripheral clonal expansion, particularly in CD8+ T cells. At doses of 0.1 to 3.0 mg/kg, clonal expansion of both CD4+ and CD8+ blood T cells was observed from baseline to week 6.

Turning to this clone: Its binding antigen is unknown. There are no base qualities to consult, and no much larger clone falls within one base.

For CDR1 and CDR2, the germline V gene lists SGHVS and FQNEAQ. Counted from cysteine to phenylalanine, this CDR3 has 12 amino acids. Kept here is only the CDR3 DNA, which spans 36 bases and is read in frame from base 1. V and J are truncated by 5 bases and 13 bases respectively, leaving an intervening sequence of 15 bases. Patients with a history of autoimmune disease or receiving systemic immunosuppression were excluded from the trial. In every dose cohort, peripheral blood was drawn for TCR sequencing at baseline, cycle 4 day 1, and cycle 7 day 1. Samples came from an open-label, multicenter, first-in-human phase I dose-escalation trial of ivuxolimab. Adults with locally advanced or metastatic melanoma, renal cell, hepatocellular, or head and neck squamous cell carcinoma were enrolled in the trial. Before TCR sequencing, CD4+ and CD8+ T cells were separately sorted from peripheral blood. Genomic DNA was extracted from sorted cells for sequencing of the TCRbeta CDR3 region. The immunoSEQ Assay was used to sequence the TCRbeta CDR3 regions. TCRdb's version of the immuneACCESS table is confined to in-frame rearrangements and falls short of the full clone set. An unresolved V gene accounts for under half of the shortfall where checked; the remainder is of unknown origin. Across this sample there are fewer than 85,000 clones, with approximately 90% seen only once. The ten largest clones capture about 2% of the sample.

The rearranged segments are TRBV7-8 and TRBJ2-1; the D segment cannot be called with confidence. Sequencing used CD4+ or CD8+ T cells sorted from blood, obtained in a trial of the OX40 agonist ivuxolimab. The TCR sequence derives from an adult with an advanced solid tumor such as melanoma, head and neck, liver or kidney cancer. CDR3 region: CASSPPREVQFF. The base sequence is TGTGCCAGCAGCCCCCCACGTGAGGTCCAGTTCTTC.